These 7 T cell receptor beta chains were sequenced from one sample in a study of CXCR3-negative and CXCR3-positive naive CD8 T cells. In preparing the TRB cDNA libraries, 5' RACE with UMI labels was used. TCRdb processed the 5' RACE reads again and assigns one entry to each CDR3 protein, with no DNA. This specimen shows some 40,000 distinct CDR3 sequences; the ten leading clones hold about 15%. The material sequenced was memory CD8+ T cells from blood. The receptors stem from a human donor in good health. Some clones in this sample may be carry-over from other donors' samples.

The chain couples TRBV6-6 to TRBJ2-5. Germline V gene data show CDR1 as MNHNY and CDR2 as SVGAGI (reference sequence). The CDR3 extends over 13 amino acids. The CDR3 loop reads CASGSGSVETQYF.

V and J are TRBV5-6 and TRBJ1-6; TCRdb gives TRBD1 as the D gene, but with no DNA this cannot be confirmed. This CDR3 is built from 16 residues. Germline loops: CDR1 SGHDT, CDR2 YYEEEE. CDR3 loop: CASSLATDGYNSPLHF.

V and J are TRBV10-3 and TRBJ1-1; as DNA is missing, the TRBD1 call by TCRdb cannot be tested. Germline-derived CDR1 and CDR2 are ENHRY and SYGVKD. The CDR3 runs 17 residues. This CDR3 is CAISEWIRVGTGTEAFF.

The chain recombines TRBV29-1 with TRBJ2-1. Germline CDR1 SQVTM, CDR2 ANQGSEA. The CDR3 covers 14 residues. The CDR3 is CSVEPRASYNEQFF.

V gene TRBV20-1 combines with J gene TRBJ2-5; TCRdb names TRBD1, which stays unverified in the absence of DNA. Germline CDR1 is DFQATT and CDR2 is SNEGSKA (reference sequence). This CDR3 spans 15 amino acids. The CDR3: CSARSLAADSETQYF.

The genes are TRBV29-1 and TRBJ2-7; TCRdb's assignment of TRBD2 cannot be checked, as there is no DNA. This CDR3 spans 13 amino acids. Germline loops: CDR1 SQVTM, CDR2 ANQGSEA. CDR3 region: CSVEVAGAYEQYF.

This CDR3 is CASSQGRPGLSSYNEQFF. The chain carries TRBV4-3 and TRBJ2-1; TCRdb's assignment of TRBD1 cannot be checked, as there is no DNA. From germline, CDR1 is LGHNA and CDR2 YSLEER. This CDR3 contains 18 residues.